What follows are 14 T cell receptor beta chains derived from one specimen sequenced in a study of OX40 agonist ivuxolimab in advanced cancers. Profiling relied on immunoSEQ multiplex PCR, and the TCRdb table lists in-frame clones only, not all of them. The repertoire holds fewer than 25,000 clones, with around four fifths as singletons. Sequencing used CD4+ or CD8+ T cells sorted from blood, obtained in a trial of the OX40 agonist ivuxolimab. The receptors stem from an adult with an advanced solid tumor such as melanoma, head and neck, liver or kidney cancer.

This rearrangement joins TRBV21-1 to TRBJ1-3. TRBV21-1 is a pseudogene locus. This CDR3 is 19 amino acids long. Written as DNA, the CDR3 is TGTGCCAGCAGCAAAGCCGGAGGGAAGCTGCCTGGGCCTGGAAACACCATATATTTT. Protein product: CASSKAGGKLPGPGNTIYF.

The rearrangement uses TRBV6-6 and TRBJ2-5; possible D gene TRBD2, 6 bases. CDR1 MNHNY and CDR2 SVGAGI come from the germline V gene (reference sequence). Trimming removed 0 bases at V and 3 bases at J, with 11 bases between. This CDR3 comprises 15 residues. In DNA, the CDR3 is TGTGCCAGCAGTTACTCAGTGGAGGGAGAAGAGACCCAGTACTTC. It encodes CASSYSVEGEETQYF.

This clone was detected only once. V and J are TRBV10-2 and TRBJ1-4; D unresolved. The CDR3 length is 15 residues. In germline, CDR1 is WSHSY, CDR2 SAAADI. Trimming stripped 2 bases from V and 7 bases from J, with 14 bases between. The CDR3 nucleotides are TGCGCCAGCAGTGAGGAAGAGGCCTGGGGTGAAAAACTGTTTTTT. This gives the protein CASSEEEAWGEKLFF.

This clone was counted once. The chain carries TRBV27 and TRBJ2-3, with D unclear. The length of the CDR3 is 13 residues. Germline V gene lookup returns CDR1 MNHEY and CDR2 SMNVEV (reference sequence). Between the trimmed V and J ends, which lost 0 bases and 3 bases, there was a span of 4 bases. The CDR3 sequence is CASSLSSTDTQYF. The CDR3 DNA reads TGTGCCAGCAGTTTATCCTCTACAGATACGCAGTATTTT.

The chain couples TRBV6-5 to TRBJ2-5; unclear D gene. Looked up from germline, CDR1 is MNHEY and CDR2 is SVGAGI. V was clipped by 0 bases and J by 7 bases, with 12 bases between them. This CDR3 contains 14 residues. CDR3 sequence reads: CASSYSRTARTQYF. CDR3 nucleotide sequence: TGTGCCAGCAGTTACTCGCGGACGGCTAGGACCCAGTACTTC.

V gene TRBV7-6 combines with J gene TRBJ2-2; D is uncertain. Per the germline V gene, CDR1 is SGHVS and CDR2 is FNYEAQ. Trimming shortened V by 3 bases and J by 2 bases, and 13 bases separated the two germline ends. The CDR3 is 16 amino acids. CDR3 coding DNA: TGTGCCAGCAGCTTCTCTGGCGGAGCCAACACCGGGGAGCTGTTTTTT. It is translated as CASSFSGGANTGELFF. Looking up the rest from reference TRBV7-6 and TRBJ2-2 gives the full variable domain: GAGVSQSPRYKVTKRGQDVALRCDPISGHVSLYWYRQALGQGPEFLTYFNYEAQQDKSGLPNDRFSAERPEGSISTLTIQRTEQRDSAMYRCASSFSGGANTGELFFGEGSRLTVL.

In DNA form, the CDR3 reads TGCGCCAGCAGCCAGGGGACAGGGAGGGACTATGGCTACACCTTC. Translation gives CASSQGTGRDYGYTF. This chain connects TRBV4-1 to TRBJ1-2; 9 bases align to TRBD1. Germline values: CDR1 MGHRA, CDR2 YSYEKL. The CDR3 has 15 residues. Unmatched junction bases numbered 5, after V lost 3 bases and J lost 3 bases.

In nucleotides, the CDR3 is TGCGCCAGCAGCCAAGATCGGGGAGGGGCCGGGGGCTACACCTTC. It encodes CASSQDRGGAGGYTF. This chain joins TRBV4-1 and TRBJ1-2; weak D call: TRBD1 (5 bases). V lost 0 bases and J 8 bases, leaving 16 bases between the germline ends. CDR1 and CDR2 (germline): MGHRA, YSYEKL. The CDR3 consists of 15 residues.

The chain joins TRBV5-1 to TRBJ2-7, with 9 bases fitting TRBD1. The germline V gene has CDR1 SGHRS and CDR2 YFSETQ. The CDR3 is made up of 14 amino acids. After removal of 4 bases from V and 2 bases from J, the junction contained 4 bases not matched to a gene. The CDR3 reads CASSPGTGPYEQYF. CDR3 nucleotides: TGCGCCAGCAGCCCGGGGACAGGGCCCTACGAGCAGTACTTC.

This clone was counted a few times. This likely came from a read error, as a far larger clone is one base away. V and J are TRBV5-6 and TRBJ2-2; tentative D call: TRBD1 (6 bases). V was clipped by 5 bases and J by 7 bases, with 18 bases between them. The germline gives CDR1 SGHDT, CDR2 YYEEEE. CDR3 length: 15 residues. CDR3 coding DNA: TGTGCCAGCAGTCGTCAAGGGGGTCGGATCGGGGAGCTGTTTTTT. Translating it yields CASSRQGGRIGELFF.

The V gene is TRBV29-1, the J gene TRBJ2-7; D gene unclear. V lost 3 bases, J lost 2 bases, and 8 bases lay in between. The V gene's germline CDR1 is SQVTM and CDR2 ANQGSEA. The CDR3 totals 12 residues. CDR3 DNA: TGCAGCGTTGAGGACGGAGCCTACGAGCAGTACTTC. Its translation is CSVEDGAYEQYF.

The chain carries TRBV7-9 and TRBJ2-7; 8 bases agree with TRBD1. The germline gives CDR1 SEHNR, CDR2 FQNEAQ (reference sequence). The V segment lost 5 bases and the J segment 2 bases; nucleotides outside the gene matches: 5. This CDR3 is 14 amino acids long. CDR3 nucleotides: TGTGCCAGCAGCCCAGGGGGCCCAACCTACGAGCAGTACTTC. Translation: CASSPGGPTYEQYF.

The chain uses TRBV11-3 and TRBJ2-7, with D perhaps given as TRBD1 or TRBD2 (5 bases each). The CDR3 has 14 amino acids. Per the germline V gene, CDR1 is SGHNT and CDR2 is YENEEA. V shed 0 bases and J shed 5 bases, with 11 bases lying between them. The CDR3 DNA is TGTGCCAGCAGCTTAGACGGGGCAGTGGACGAGCAGTACTTC. As protein: CASSLDGAVDEQYF.

This chain uses TRBV29-1 with TRBJ2-6; D gene ambiguous. CDR1 is SQVTM, CDR2 ANQGSEA, per germline. V lost 4 bases and J 4 bases, leaving 8 bases between the germline ends. The CDR3 sequence is 13 residues long. The CDR3 nucleotides are TGCAGCGTTGTAACAGACGGGGCCAACGTCCTGACTTTC. Its protein is CSVVTDGANVLTF.